In its sample, the clone carrying this T cell receptor (beta chain) was seen many times. TCRdb fed the 5' RACE reads into MiXCR, producing one record per CDR3 protein. This sample yields 60,000 to 95,000 distinct CDR3 sequences, of which around 7% are seen a single time; around 30% belongs to the top ten. This CDR3 has 14 residues. Germline assignment: CDR1 DFQATT and CDR2 SNEGSKA (reference sequence). Trimming at V came to 3 bases and at J to 2 bases, leaving 5 bases not matched to a gene. This sample was included in a study of T cells after yellow fever vaccination. The sequence was collected from a man between 18 and 29 years old who received the YFV17D yellow fever vaccine. The chain carries TRBV20-1 and TRBJ2-7; TRBD2 agrees at 9 bases. This material consisted of CD8+ T cells sorted from PBMCs, taken 10 days after the first yellow fever vaccination. This CDR3 reads CSARLAGKTYEQYF. As DNA, the CDR3 is TGCAGTGCTAGGCTAGCGGGGAAGACCTACGAGCAGTACTTC.